The present entry profiles one T cell receptor (beta chain) with its context. Its antigen is as yet unknown. The data originate from a study of T cell repertoires in cytomegalovirus infection. Findings and caveats of the study: CMV-specific TCR beta clonotypes restricted by HLA-C were the ones dominating the ex vivo response.

The CDR3 extends over 15 amino acids. V was clipped by 1 base and J by 6 bases; unmatched bases: 6. CDR1 is SQVTM, CDR2 ANQGSEA, per germline. Each CDR3 protein gets one entry after TCRdb re-called the reads with MiXCR. The table includes about 770,000 distinct CDR3 sequences, 29% detected once. Sequenced here: cultured CD8+ T cells from PBMCs, sampled from culture after CMV antigen stimulation. The V call is TRBV29-1, the J call TRBJ2-3; TRBD2 matches 11 bases. This sequence was found in a human donor in good health (CMV status not recorded). Some clones in this sample may be carry-over from other donors' samples. The CDR3 bases are TGCAGCGTTGAAGTTTTAGCGGGGGGGCCCGATACGCAGTATTTT. Translated: CSVEVLAGGPDTQYF.